This TCR beta chain stems from a study of TIL therapy for anti-PD-1-resistant metastatic lung cancer. About the study: Tumors had a median PD-L1 proportion score of around 6%.

The immunoSEQ assay was v3. Method: immunoSEQ multiplex PCR; TCRdb's copy keeps in-frame clones and lacks some. The sample contains approximately 12,000 clones, approximately 59% of which appear only once. The study's findings and limits: Many TIL product clones were absent from baseline tumor, suggesting clonal contraction.

As concerns this clone: Its antigen remains unidentified.

Trimming took off 0 bases at V and 4 bases at J, with 12 bases between the two ends. CDR3 length equals 15 residues. Germline-derived CDR1 and CDR2 are SGHAT and FQNNGV. Described time point: pre-treatment sample, taken before nivolumab and TIL therapy. Most excised metastases sampled were pleural nodules or supraclavicular lymph nodes. The sequence was obtained from a person aged 30 to 80 with non-small cell lung cancer. The chain joins TRBV11-2 to TRBJ1-2; no clear D. The material sequenced was tumor tissue, taken at baseline. This chain's CDR3 is CASSLEPGSPYGYTF. The CDR3 DNA reads TGTGCCAGCAGCTTAGAACCCGGGAGTCCCTATGGCTACACCTTC.